In this sample, the clone carrying this T cell receptor (beta chain) turned up once. Clones were read by immunoSEQ multiplex PCR, and TCRdb kept only the in-frame ones, dropping some. Counted here are some 71,000 clones, approximately 90% occurring once; the ten biggest clones make up roughly 1.5%. These data belong to a study of T cell changes during pregnancy in multiple sclerosis. The CDR3 has 16 residues. Germline lookup yields CDR1 LNHDA and CDR2 SQIVND (reference sequence). V lost 5 bases to trimming and J lost 4 bases; unmatched junction nucleotides: 11. The sequence came from a female donor with multiple sclerosis, enrolled in a pregnancy study. This chain links TRBV19 with TRBJ2-7, with 10 bases that match TRBD2. Sample: peripheral blood, taken after pregnancy. CDR3: CASSPRFSGGNYEQYF. The CDR3 nucleotides are TGTGCCAGTAGTCCTCGGTTTAGCGGGGGGAATTACGAGCAGTACTTC.